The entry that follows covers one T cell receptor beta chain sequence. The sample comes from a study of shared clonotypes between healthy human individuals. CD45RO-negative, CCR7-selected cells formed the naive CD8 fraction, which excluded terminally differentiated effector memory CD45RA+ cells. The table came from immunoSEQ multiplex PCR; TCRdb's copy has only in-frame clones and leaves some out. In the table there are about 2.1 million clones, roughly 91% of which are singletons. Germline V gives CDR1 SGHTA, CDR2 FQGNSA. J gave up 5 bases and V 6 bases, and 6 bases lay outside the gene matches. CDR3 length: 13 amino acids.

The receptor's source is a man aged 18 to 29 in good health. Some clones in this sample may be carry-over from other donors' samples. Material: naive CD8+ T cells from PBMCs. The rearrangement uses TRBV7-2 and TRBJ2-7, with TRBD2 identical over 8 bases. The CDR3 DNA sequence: TGTGCCAGCAGGGGACTAGGGGGTCACGAGCAGTACTTC. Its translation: CASRGLGGHEQYF.